This T cell receptor beta chain was retrieved from a study of blood T cell repertoires in COVID-19. Study-wide context: From T cells, B-cell-depleted T cells, or PBMCs came the material, which was cDNA or gDNA.

Assay used: immunoSEQ multiplex PCR; TCRdb lists only in-frame clones, some missing. The sample has approximately 250,000 clones, approximately 90% seen once. The CDR3 is 14 amino acids. Germline V lookup: CDR1 WNHNN, CDR2 SYGVQD (reference sequence). V lost 5 bases, J lost 8 bases, and 17 bases lay in between. This chain uses TRBV10-1 with TRBJ2-3, with D possibly being TRBD1 (6 bases). The TCR originated in a woman between 35 and 50 years old with acute COVID-19. Sequencing was carried out using PBMCs or T cells enriched from blood (not recorded which). CDR3 DNA sequence: TGCGCCAGCAGTCCGGGACAAGGCCCCGGTACGCAGTATTTT. This encodes CASSPGQGPGTQYF.